One TCR beta chain is described in this entry. The antigen is undetermined. TCRdb's table, derived via immunoSEQ multiplex PCR, lists solely in-frame clones and lacks some. Among around 80,000 clones listed, 85% to 95% were seen once. The data derive from a study of T cell responses to AZD1222 COVID-19 vaccine. Study-level results: The donors showed a predominance of white British ancestry and of females, with possible underestimation of clonal diversity. The study identified only six AZD1222 recipients as seropositive at baseline.

The specimen comprised peripheral blood, sampled on day 0 of AZD1222 vaccination. The sequence came from an adult in good health.

In DNA form, the CDR3 reads TGTGCCATCAGCGAGCGGGGGGCACAAGAGACCCAGTACTTC. This codes for CAISERGAQETQYF. This chain connects TRBV10-3 to TRBJ2-5; 9 bases are shared with TRBD2. Germline CDR1 ENHRY, CDR2 SYGVKD. With V trimmed by 6 bases and J by 2 bases, 4 bases remained unmatched. The CDR3 is made up of 14 amino acids.